Presented here are 15 T cell receptor beta chains from one specimen sequenced in a study of T cells in tumors after PD-1 blockade. This table comes from immunoSEQ multiplex PCR, and its TCRdb copy is limited to in-frame clones, with some not included. The sample lists about 47,000 clones, more than 60% occurring once. This sample comprised PBMCs, obtained before anti-PD-1 therapy. The receptors were gathered from a human donor with advanced basal cell or squamous cell carcinoma (not recorded which).

In DNA, the CDR3 is TGTGCCAGCAGCTCCTTAGTTGGAGGACACATTCAGTACTTC. Amino acid sequence: CASSSLVGGHIQYF. The V and J genes are TRBV5-6 and TRBJ2-4, with D possibly matching TRBD2 (5 bases). V lost 3 bases, J lost 8 bases, and 15 bases lay in between. The length of the CDR3 is 14 residues. Germline CDR1 reads SGHDT; CDR2 reads YYEEEE. Full variable domain (missing parts from reference TRBV5-6 and TRBJ2-4): DAGVTQSPTHLIKTRGQQVTLRCSPKSGHDTVSWYQQALGQGPQFIFQYYEEEERQRGNFPDRFSGHQFPNYSSELNVNALLLGDSALYLCASSSLVGGHIQYFGAGTRLSVL.

This clone was seen only a few times. The rearrangement joins TRBV4-1 to TRBJ2-6; no reliable D call. This CDR3 region has 15 residues. CDR1 is MGHRA, CDR2 YSYEKL, per germline. Trimming cost V 0 bases and J 0 bases, with 3 bases left between them. The DNA for the CDR3 is TGCGCCAGCAGCCAAGACAGCTCTGGGGCCAACGTCCTGACTTTC. It yields the protein CASSQDSSGANVLTF.

The chain has TRBV18 and TRBJ1-2, with D perhaps matching TRBD1 (6 bases). The CDR3 length is 16 residues. The germline CDR1 and CDR2 sequences are KGHSH and LQKENI. V lost 8 bases and J lost 0, with 19 bases in between. The DNA for the CDR3 is TGTGCCAGCAATCCGAGGGAACAGGGCTCTAACTATGGCTACACCTTC. This encodes CASNPREQGSNYGYTF.

This clone was seen only once. This sequence joins TRBV29-1 and TRBJ2-1; the match to TRBD1 covers 8 bases. CDR3 length equals 16 residues. The V gene end was trimmed by 2 bases and the J gene end by 5 bases; junction bases not matched to a gene: 11. Germline CDR1 is SQVTM and CDR2 is ANQGSEA. The CDR3 loop reads CSVEFLRQGFNNEQFF. CDR3 DNA sequence: TGCAGCGTTGAATTTCTCAGACAGGGGTTCAACAATGAGCAGTTCTTC.

The V and J genes are TRBV5-6 and TRBJ2-7; 10 bases are a match to TRBD1. This CDR3 contains 13 residues. With V trimmed by 3 bases and J by 5 bases, 2 bases remained unmatched. Germline V gene sequence: CDR1 SGHDT, CDR2 YYEEEE. In nucleotides, the CDR3 is TGTGCCAGCAGCTGGGACAGGGGAAACGAGCAGTACTTC. This codes for CASSWDRGNEQYF. Full variable domain (rest looked up from reference TRBV5-6 and TRBJ2-7): DAGVTQSPTHLIKTRGQQVTLRCSPKSGHDTVSWYQQALGQGPQFIFQYYEEEERQRGNFPDRFSGHQFPNYSSELNVNALLLGDSALYLCASSWDRGNEQYFGPGTRLTVT.

The gene calls are TRBV6-5 and TRBJ2-7, with a possible D match to TRBD1 (6 bases). This CDR3 has 12 amino acids. Looked up from germline, CDR1 is MNHEY and CDR2 is SVGAGI. V dropped 6 bases and J dropped 3 bases, with 9 bases sitting between them. Written as DNA, the CDR3 is TGTGCCAGCAGCACAGGGCTCTACGAGCAGTACTTC. This gives the protein CASSTGLYEQYF.

The gene calls are TRBV5-1 and TRBJ2-7; D may be TRBD2 (6 bases). The germline V gene has CDR1 SGHRS and CDR2 YFSETQ. The CDR3 has 14 amino acids. Deletions cut 4 bases from V and 2 bases from J, with 13 bases between. The CDR3 spells CASSGDGGPYEQYF. CDR3 DNA sequence: TGCGCCAGCAGCGGGGACGGGGGTCCCTACGAGCAGTACTTC.

This rearrangement joins TRBV27 to TRBJ1-5, with D possibly being TRBD1 (5 bases). The CDR3 runs to 13 residues. CDR1 is MNHEY, CDR2 SMNVEV, per germline (reference sequence). Trimming left V 5 bases short and J 9 bases short, with 14 bases between. CDR3: CASSPRTGGPQHF. Here the CDR3 DNA reads TGTGCCAGCAGTCCCAGGACGGGGGGGCCCCAGCATTTT.

The chain has TRBV11-1 and TRBJ1-6, with D unclear. With 3 bases removed from V and 5 bases from J, the gap between germline ends came to 8 bases. There are 14 residues in the CDR3. Germline CDR1 SGHAT, CDR2 FQDESV (reference sequence). The CDR3 loop is CASSFRGNNSPLHF. DNA of the CDR3: TGTGCCAGCAGCTTCCGAGGAAATAATTCACCCCTCCACTTT.

V usage is TRBV3-1 (or the pseudogene TRBV3-2) and J usage is TRBJ2-2; maybe TRBD1 (5 bases). V lost 1 base and J 6 bases, leaving 6 bases between the germline ends. The CDR3 is made up of 13 amino acids. Germline V gene data show CDR1 as LGHDT and CDR2 as YNNKEL (reference sequence). As DNA, the CDR3 is TGTGCCAGCAGCCAAGCGACAGCCGGGGAGCTGTTTTTT. This codes for CASSQATAGELFF.

The J gene is TRBJ1-4, the V gene TRBV5-5; D remains ambiguous. Trimming pared 4 bases from V and 7 bases from J, leaving 14 bases between. This CDR3 comprises 14 residues. CDR1 is SGHKS and CDR2 is YYEKEE in the germline V gene (reference sequence). In nucleotides, the CDR3 is TGTGCCAGCAGCCCTGGACGGCCCCCTGAAAAACTGTTTTTT. It translates to CASSPGRPPEKLFF.

This clone was counted once. This rearrangement joins TRBV4-1 to TRBJ1-1; no firm D call. The CDR3 length is 14 residues. The V and J ends lost 0 bases and 12 bases respectively, with 17 bases between them. In germline, CDR1 is MGHRA, CDR2 YSYEKL. CDR3 in amino acids: CASSQELWRKVTFF. The CDR3 DNA is TGCGCCAGCAGCCAAGAACTCTGGAGGAAGGTAACTTTCTTT.

V is TRBV12-3 or TRBV12-4 and J is TRBJ1-5; D perhaps matches TRBD1 (5 bases). V was pared by 7 bases and J by 3 bases, with 10 bases between. This CDR3 contains 13 residues. This chain's CDR3 is CASNGGVNQPQHF. The CDR3 coding sequence is TGTGCCAGCAATGGAGGGGTCAATCAGCCCCAGCATTTT.

The gene calls are TRBV7-3 and TRBJ2-2, with TRBD1 matching over 7 bases. Germline CDR1 reads SGHTA; CDR2 reads FQGTGA. The CDR3 consists of 19 residues. Losses at the gene ends were 1 base for V and 7 bases for J; bases not matched to a gene: 18. CDR3 protein: CASSLNQPDRDRSNGELFF. CDR3 sequence (DNA): TGTGCCAGCAGCTTAAACCAACCCGACAGGGATCGAAGTAACGGGGAGCTGTTTTTT. Combining the CDR3 with reference TRBV7-3 and TRBJ2-2 gives the whole variable domain GAGVSQTPSNKVTEKGKYVELRCDPISGHTALYWYRQSLGQGPEFLIYFQGTGAADDSGLPNDRFFAVRPEGSVSTLKIQRTERGDSAVYLCASSLNQPDRDRSNGELFFGEGSRLTVL.

The genes are TRBV27 and TRBJ1-6; D is perhaps TRBD1 (6 bases). The ends were cut back, 5 bases at V and 3 bases at J, with 11 bases in the middle. The CDR3 has 15 amino acids. Looked up from germline, CDR1 is MNHEY and CDR2 is SMNVEV (reference sequence). DNA of the CDR3: TGTGCCAGCAGTGCACAGGGTTACTATAATTCACCCCTCCACTTT. Protein product: CASSAQGYYNSPLHF.